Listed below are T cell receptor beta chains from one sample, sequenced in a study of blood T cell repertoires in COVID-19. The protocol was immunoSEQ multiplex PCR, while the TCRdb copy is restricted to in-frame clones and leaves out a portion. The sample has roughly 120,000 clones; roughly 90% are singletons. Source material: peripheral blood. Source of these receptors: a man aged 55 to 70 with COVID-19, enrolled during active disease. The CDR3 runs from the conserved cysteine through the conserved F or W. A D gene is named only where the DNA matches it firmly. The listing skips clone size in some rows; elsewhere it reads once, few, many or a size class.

CASGRGSYEQYF | TGTGCCAGCGGCCGGGGCTCCTACGAGCAGTACTTC | TRBJ2-7 | . | . | TRBV6-5
CASSFRYEQYF | TGTGCCAGCAGTTTTCGGTACGAGCAGTACTTC | TRBJ2-7 | . | . | TRBV12-3/TRBV12-4
CATSSGGTGGNTIYF | TGTGCCACCTCCTCGGGAGGGACAGGGGGAAACACCATATATTTT | TRBJ1-3 | . | TRBD1 | TRBV19
CASSNGGNEKLFF | TGTGCCTCCTCCAACGGGGGGAATGAAAAACTGTTTTTT | TRBJ1-4 | . | . | TRBV19
CASSLRLAGDTDTQYF | TGTGCCAGCAGCTTACGCCTAGCGGGGGACACAGATACGCAGTATTTT | TRBJ2-3 | . | TRBD2 | TRBV7-3
CAWSGSYNSPLHF | TGTGCCTGGAGCGGCTCCTATAATTCACCCCTCCACTTT | TRBJ1-6 | . | . | TRBV30
CASSQRLASAKNIQYF | TGTGCCAGCAGCCAGAGACTAGCGTCAGCCAAAAACATTCAGTACTTC | TRBJ2-4 | . | TRBD2 | TRBV4-2
CASSLPGQGFSDTQYF | TGCGCCAGCAGCTTACCGGGACAGGGGTTTTCAGATACGCAGTATTTT | TRBJ2-3 | . | TRBD1 | TRBV5-1
CASGPDRDYNEQFF | TGTGCCAGCGGCCCGGACAGGGACTACAATGAGCAGTTCTTC | TRBJ2-1 | . | TRBD1 | TRBV2
CASSSPTQGVYGYTF | TGTGCCAGCAGCTCCCCTACCCAGGGGGTTTATGGCTACACCTTC | TRBJ1-2 | . | TRBD1 | TRBV7-8
CASSIDLKTGGYDEQFF | TGTGCCAGTAGTATAGATCTGAAGACAGGGGGCTACGATGAGCAGTTCTTC | TRBJ2-1 | . | TRBD1 | TRBV19
CASSSTIQGGDTEAFF | TGTGCCAGCAGCTCGACGATTCAGGGTGGGGACACTGAAGCTTTCTTT | TRBJ1-1 | . | . | TRBV7-9
CASTPATGAGANVLTF | TGCGCCAGCACGCCCGCCACAGGGGCCGGGGCCAACGTCCTGACTTTC | TRBJ2-6 | . | TRBD1 | TRBV5-1
CASRGQGGDTQYF | TGTGCCAGCAGGGGGCAGGGAGGCGATACGCAGTATTTT | TRBJ2-3 | . | . | TRBV27
CASSLLGAKSNTEAFF | TGTGCCAGCAGTTTATTAGGGGCGAAATCGAACACTGAAGCTTTCTTT | TRBJ1-1 | . | . | TRBV28
CASSFPGNSYEQYF | TGTGCCAGCAGTTTCCCGGGGAATAGCTACGAGCAGTACTTC | TRBJ2-7 | . | . | TRBV27
CASSLGLAAYNEQFF | TGTGCCAGCAGTCTGGGACTAGCGGCGTACAATGAGCAGTTCTTC | TRBJ2-1 | . | TRBD2 | TRBV27
CATSDRLQSYGYTF | TGTGCCACCAGTGATCGATTGCAGTCCTATGGCTACACCTTC | TRBJ1-2 | . | . | TRBV24-1
CASTQGEFPSYEQYF | TGTGCCAGCACCCAGGGGGAGTTTCCGTCCTACGAGCAGTACTTC | TRBJ2-7 | . | TRBD1 | TRBV25-1
CASSAGQGSYEQYF | TGTGCCAGCAGCGCCGGACAGGGATCCTACGAGCAGTACTTC | TRBJ2-7 | . | TRBD1 | TRBV13
CASRAGATDTQYF | TGTGCCAGCAGGGCGGGAGCCACAGATACGCAGTATTTT | TRBJ2-3 | . | TRBD2 | TRBV6-5
CSVGNLRGYEQYF | TGCAGCGTTGGGAACCTAAGAGGCTACGAGCAGTACTTC | TRBJ2-7 | . | . | TRBV29-1
CASSPRAGYGYTF | TGTGCCAGCAGCCCGAGGGCCGGCTATGGCTACACCTTC | TRBJ1-2 | once | . | TRBV3-1/TRBV3-2
CASSRNSHRGQETQYF | TGCGCCAGCAGCCGCAATTCTCACAGGGGGCAAGAGACCCAGTACTTC | TRBJ2-5 | . | TRBD1 | TRBV5-1
CASSPLLGGAAKNIQYF | TGTGCCAGCAGTCCGCTTTTAGGGGGAGCGGCCAAAAACATTCAGTACTTC | TRBJ2-4 | once | . | TRBV28
CASSLNRDYGYTF | TGTGCCAGCAGCTTGAACAGGGACTATGGCTACACCTTC | TRBJ1-2 | . | . | TRBV5-4
CASSADSLGADTQYF | TGTGCCAGCAGCGCGGACAGCCTAGGGGCAGATACGCAGTATTTT | TRBJ2-3 | . | . | TRBV7-3
CASRGQGGSPLHF | TGTGCCAGCAGGGGGCAGGGTGGTTCACCCCTCCACTTT | TRBJ1-6 | . | . | TRBV27
CASSQDPQAGEAGNTIYF | TGTGCCAGCAGCCAAGATCCCCAGGCAGGGGAAGCTGGAAACACCATATATTTT | TRBJ1-3 | . | . | TRBV4-2
CASSIDSETSRYEQYF | TGTGCCAGTAGTATAGATTCCGAGACTAGCAGATACGAGCAGTACTTC | TRBJ2-7 | . | TRBD2 | TRBV19
CASSRIGGNQPQHF | TGTGCCAGTAGTAGGATAGGGGGCAATCAGCCCCAGCATTTT | TRBJ1-5 | once | . | TRBV19
CASSPTGGDEKLFF | TGTGCCAGCAGCCCGACAGGGGGGGACGAAAAACTGTTTTTT | TRBJ1-4 | . | TRBD1 | TRBV3-1/TRBV3-2
CSASSMVGPEGAYGYTF | TGCAGTGCTAGTTCAATGGTAGGCCCCGAGGGGGCTTATGGCTACACCTTC | TRBJ1-2 | . | TRBD1 | TRBV20-1
CASSLFGTGGVANSPLHF | TGTGCCAGCAGTTTATTCGGGACAGGGGGAGTAGCTAATTCACCCCTCCACTTT | TRBJ1-6 | . | TRBD1 | TRBV27
CASSLPSQGRYGYTF | TGTGCCAGCAGTTTACCCTCACAGGGTCGGTATGGCTACACCTTC | TRBJ1-2 | . | . | TRBV28
CSVATGGVGQPQHF | TGCAGCGTTGCGACCGGAGGGGTTGGACAGCCCCAGCATTTT | TRBJ1-5 | once | . | TRBV29-1
CATSGRTAANTGELFF | TGTGCCACCAGTGGCCGGACAGCCGCGAACACCGGGGAGCTGTTTTTT | TRBJ2-2 | few | . | TRBV24-1
CASSSPGVGYGYTF | TGTGCCAGCAGCTCCCCGGGGGTTGGCTATGGCTACACCTTC | TRBJ1-2 | . | . | TRBV7-9
CASGVAGDLKQETQYF | TGTGCCAGCGGAGTAGCGGGCGACTTAAAACAAGAGACCCAGTACTTC | TRBJ2-5 | . | TRBD2 | TRBV2
CASSASRNIYGYTF | TGTGCCAGCAGCGCAAGCAGGAATATCTATGGCTACACCTTC | TRBJ1-2 | . | . | TRBV7-9
CASRSTGSEPQHF | TGTGCCAGCAGGTCGACAGGTTCCGAGCCCCAGCATTTT | TRBJ1-5 | . | . | TRBV12-3/TRBV12-4
CATAGGPDTQYF | TGTGCCACAGCGGGAGGCCCAGATACGCAGTATTTT | TRBJ2-3 | . | TRBD2 | TRBV6-5
CASSQETGDSYGYTF | TGTGCCAGCAGCCAAGAGACAGGGGACAGCTATGGCTACACCTTC | TRBJ1-2 | . | TRBD1 | TRBV14
CASLKREGYNEQFF | TGTGCCAGCCTCAAGCGGGAGGGTTACAATGAGCAGTTCTTC | TRBJ2-1 | . | TRBD2 | TRBV10-3
CSEILAGFTDTQYF | TGCAGCGAGATACTAGCGGGATTCACAGATACGCAGTATTTT | TRBJ2-3 | . | TRBD2 | TRBV29-1
CASSQEGDYYGYTF | TGCGCCAGCAGCCAAGAAGGGGACTATTATGGCTACACCTTC | TRBJ1-2 | . | . | TRBV4-3
CASSEEGREKLFF | TGTGCCAGCAGTGAGGAGGGGAGGGAAAAACTGTTTTTT | TRBJ1-4 | . | . | TRBV2
CASSLAGRGKDQPQHF | TGTGCCAGCAGCTTAGCTGGGAGAGGCAAAGATCAGCCCCAGCATTTT | TRBJ1-5 | . | . | TRBV7-9
CASSPDRAGEKLFF | TGCGCCAGCAGCCCCGACAGGGCCGGTGAAAAACTGTTTTTT | TRBJ1-4 | . | TRBD1 | TRBV4-3
CASGFYQPQHF | TGTGCTAGTGGTTTCTATCAGCCCCAGCATTTT | TRBJ1-5 | . | . | TRBV12-5